This TCR beta chain was sequenced for a study of shared clonotypes between healthy human individuals. General study findings and limits: Despite large depth, rarefaction showed incomplete sorted-subset sequencing. In having few donors, the study represented limited genetic and exposure-history diversity. A handful of donors showed sharing of around 5% of naive CD4 clonotypes.

Sequencing was performed with immunoSEQ multiplex PCR; in TCRdb, only in-frame clones are kept and a portion is missing. The repertoire consists of more than 400,000 clones, with 90% to 97% occurring once and the leading ten covering about 0.064%. Worth noting for this clone: Its antigen remains unknown.

With V trimmed by 2 bases and J by 3 bases, 4 bases remained unmatched. CDR1 and CDR2 (germline): SGHAT, FQNNGV. The CDR3 sequence is 14 residues long. This receptor was taken from a woman in her twenties or thirties in good health. The genes are TRBV11-2 and TRBJ2-7, with 7 bases that match TRBD1. The material sequenced was naive CD4+ T cells sorted from blood. Subset specified: CD45RA+ positively selected. The CDR3 protein is CASSLSTGVYEQYF. For the CDR3, the DNA is TGTGCCAGCAGCTTATCAACAGGGGTCTACGAGCAGTACTTC.